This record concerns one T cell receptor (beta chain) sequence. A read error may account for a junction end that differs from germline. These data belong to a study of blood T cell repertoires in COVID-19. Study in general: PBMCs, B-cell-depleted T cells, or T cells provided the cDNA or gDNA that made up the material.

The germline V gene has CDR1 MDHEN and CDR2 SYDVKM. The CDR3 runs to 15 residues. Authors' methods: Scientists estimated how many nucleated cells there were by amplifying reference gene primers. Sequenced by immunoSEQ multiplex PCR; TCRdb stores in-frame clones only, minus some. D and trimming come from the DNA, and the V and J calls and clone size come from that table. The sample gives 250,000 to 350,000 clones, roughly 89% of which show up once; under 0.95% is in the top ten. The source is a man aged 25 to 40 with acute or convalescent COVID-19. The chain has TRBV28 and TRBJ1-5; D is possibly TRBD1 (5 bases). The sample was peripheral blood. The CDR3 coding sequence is TGTGCCAGCAGTCTATGGGACGGACAAAATCAGCCCCAGCATTTT. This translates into CASSLWDGQNQPQHF.